The 22 T cell receptor beta chains in this list originate from one sample, sequenced in a study of beta chain features in type 1 diabetes. Their recognized antigens are unknown. Study-wide results and caveats: The study found moderately but significantly shorter TCRB CDR3s in all four CD4+ subsets of Type 1 diabetes patients.

Of the isolated RNA, all was reverse transcribed, and so the sequenced material was expressed TCRB transcripts. TCRdb's copy holds only in-frame clones and misses some; the assay was immunoSEQ multiplex PCR. This sample has approximately 17,000 clones, with 60% to 75% found just once. The sample taken for sequencing was stem cell memory CD4+ T cells from blood. These receptor sequences come from a man aged 25 to 40 with type 1 diabetes.

The chain carries TRBV5-4 and TRBJ2-5; D unresolved. The last part of the DNA fits TRBJ2-7 better; the J call may be wrong. CDR3 size: 13 residues. Per the germline V gene, CDR1 is SGHNT and CDR2 is YYREEE (reference sequence). CDR3: CASSPGYSYEQYF. CDR3 nucleotides: TGTGCCAGCAGCCCAGGATACTCCTACGAGCAGTACTTC.

This sequence joins TRBV5-1 and TRBJ2-2; 7 bases map to TRBD1. J gave up 0 bases and V 4 bases, and 3 bases lay outside the gene matches. This CDR3 is 15 amino acids long. Germline-derived CDR1 and CDR2 are SGHRS and YFSETQ. CDR3 sequence reads: CASSPGQTNTGELFF. The CDR3 bases are TGCGCCAGCAGCCCGGGACAGACGAACACCGGGGAGCTGTTTTTT.

This clone was seen a handful of times. V usage is TRBV10-3 and J usage is TRBJ2-1; 8 bases align to TRBD1. CDR3 length: 13 amino acids. Germline V CDR1 and CDR2: ENHRY, SYGVKD. The V and J ends lost 7 bases and 8 bases, in that order; junction bases with no gene match: 7. DNA of the CDR3: TGTGCCATCAAAGGACAGGGTGGTGATGAGCAGTTCTTC. Translated, it gives CAIKGQGGDEQFF.

The CDR3 nucleotides read TGCGCCAGCAGCTTGGAAGGGACTAGCGGGACCCGTACGCAGTATTTT. Translated, it gives CASSLEGTSGTRTQYF. This chain uses TRBV5-1 with TRBJ2-3, with 13 bases fitting TRBD2. The CDR3 has 16 amino acids. CDR1 and CDR2 from the germline V gene are SGHRS and YFSETQ. Trimming removed 0 bases from V and 8 bases from J; junction bases left unmatched: 6.

V gene TRBV7-9 combines with J gene TRBJ1-4; D uncertain. The CDR3 is made up of 14 amino acids. Deletions cut 5 bases from V and 6 bases from J, with 13 bases between. CDR1 is SEHNR and CDR2 is FQNEAQ in the germline V gene (reference sequence). CDR3 sequence (DNA): TGTGCCAGCAGCCGTATGTCCCGTGATGAAAAACTGTTTTTT. This gives the protein CASSRMSRDEKLFF.

The rearrangement joins TRBV6-5 to TRBJ1-1; 7 nucleotides line up with TRBD1. The CDR3 has 14 residues. Germline V CDR1 and CDR2: MNHEY, SVGAGI. Trimming at V came to 4 bases and at J to 0 bases, leaving 2 bases not matched to a gene. The CDR3 is CASSFGTVNTEAFF. In nucleotides, the CDR3 is TGTGCCAGCAGTTTCGGGACAGTGAACACTGAAGCTTTCTTT.

The genes are TRBV23-1 and TRBJ2-4; tentative D call: TRBD1 (6 bases). TRBV23-1 counts as an open reading frame of uncertain function. V gave up 8 bases and J gave up 1 base, with 18 bases separating them. The CDR3 has 16 amino acids. In nucleotides, the CDR3 is TGCGCCAGCGGATACCCAAGGGGGACGGCCAAAAACATTCAGTACTTC. Its translation: CASGYPRGTAKNIQYF.

V usage is TRBV19 and J usage is TRBJ1-5; D remains unclear. This CDR3 is 13 amino acids long. Germline values: CDR1 LNHDA, CDR2 SQIVND (reference sequence). The V end lost 2 bases, the J end lost 8 bases, and 10 bases lay between the germline ends. CDR3 coding DNA: TGTGCCAGTAGTATAAGCGGGGTTGAGCCCCAGCATTTT. Protein sequence: CASSISGVEPQHF.

V and J are TRBV4-2 and TRBJ2-3; 9 positions match TRBD1. Trimming removed 0 bases from V and 1 base from J; junction bases left unmatched: 2. Per germline, CDR1 LGHNA and CDR2 YNFKEQ. CDR3 length equals 16 residues. The CDR3 DNA reads TGTGCCAGCAGCCAAGAGGGGGACAGGGGCACAGATACGCAGTATTTT. Residues: CASSQEGDRGTDTQYF.

This sequence joins TRBV4-3 and TRBJ1-5, with a tentative D call TRBD1 (5 bases). Germline CDR1 is LGHNA and CDR2 is YSLEER. Trimming pared 5 bases from V and 0 bases from J, leaving 8 bases between. This CDR3 comprises 14 residues. The CDR3 DNA reads as TGCGCCAGCAGCGACAGTTATAGCAATCAGCCCCAGCATTTT. Protein: CASSDSYSNQPQHF.

The chain recombines TRBV7-9 with TRBJ1-4; D is possibly TRBD1 (5 bases). The CDR3 spans 15 residues. The germline V gene encodes CDR1 SEHNR and CDR2 FQNEAQ (reference sequence). V lost 4 bases and J lost 8, with 17 bases in between. CDR3 DNA sequence: TGTGCCAGCAGCTCCAGCGGGGGGAGCGGCGAAAAACTGTTTTTT. It yields the protein CASSSSGGSGEKLFF.

This rearrangement joins TRBV7-2 to TRBJ2-7; 13 bases are a match to TRBD2. V lost 3 bases to trimming and J lost 5 bases; unmatched junction nucleotides: 4. Germline CDR1 reads SGHTA; CDR2 reads FQGNSA. There are 15 residues in the CDR3. CDR3 in DNA: TGTGCCAGCAGCTTCCCGGGACTAGCGGGGAACGAGCAGTACTTC. It translates to CASSFPGLAGNEQYF.

The V call is TRBV28, the J call TRBJ1-2; 8 bases line up with TRBD1. Germline trimming cut 5 bases from V and 8 bases from J; bases unmatched to any gene: 16. In germline, CDR1 is MDHEN, CDR2 SYDVKM. CDR3 length: 16 residues. CDR3 sequence (DNA): TGTGCCAGCAGTCCCCCACGGCGCAGGGGGCCTGGAGGCTACACCTTC. Translating it yields CASSPPRRRGPGGYTF.

The chain employs TRBV30 and TRBJ1-5, with 9 bases that match TRBD1. CDR3 length: 17 amino acids. Germline-derived CDR1 and CDR2 are GTSNPN and SVGIG (reference sequence). After removal of 2 bases from V and 3 bases from J, the junction contained 11 bases not matched to a gene. The CDR3 loop reads CAWSQPGQGASNQPQHF. DNA of the CDR3: TGTGCCTGGAGTCAACCGGGACAGGGTGCCTCCAATCAGCCCCAGCATTTT.

This clone was detected only a few times. The V and J genes are TRBV7-8 and TRBJ2-3; TRBD2 might be the D (7 bases). Per germline, CDR1 SGHVS and CDR2 FQNEAQ. Trimming removed 5 bases at V and 4 bases at J, with 16 bases between. CDR3 length: 15 amino acids. The chain's CDR3 is CASSHGEGVPDTQYF. CDR3 in DNA: TGTGCCAGCAGCCACGGGGAGGGGGTCCCAGATACGCAGTATTTT.

The V and J genes are TRBV28 and TRBJ1-2; tentatively, D is TRBD1 (5 bases). The CDR3 sequence is 15 residues long. CDR1 and CDR2 from the germline V gene are MDHEN and SYDVKM. Trimming took 8 bases from V and 0 from J, leaving 16 bases between them. CDR3 in DNA: TGTGCCAGCGGGGGGATCAGGACGCCTAACTATGGCTACACCTTC. This encodes CASGGIRTPNYGYTF.

The chain couples TRBV2 to TRBJ2-3, with a tentative D call TRBD1 (6 bases). Germline assignment: CDR1 SNHLY and CDR2 FYNNEI. The length of the CDR3 is 15 residues. V was shortened by 6 bases and J by 2 bases, with 15 bases between the two germline ends. This CDR3 reads CASRVGQTYTDTQYF. DNA of the CDR3: TGTGCCAGCAGAGTAGGACAGACTTACACAGATACGCAGTATTTT.

This chain joins TRBV5-1 and TRBJ2-7; the match to TRBD1 covers 7 bases. Per the germline V gene, CDR1 is SGHRS and CDR2 is YFSETQ. The CDR3 consists of 15 residues. The V and J ends lost 4 bases and 3 bases, in that order; junction bases with no gene match: 10. The CDR3 region has the DNA TGCGCCAGCAGCACCCGGGTGGACAGGTACTACGAGCAGTACTTC. Protein: CASSTRVDRYYEQYF.

The V gene is TRBV28, the J gene TRBJ1-5; D gene unclear. The germline gives CDR1 MDHEN, CDR2 SYDVKM. The CDR3 spans 15 residues. With 2 bases removed from V and 11 bases from J, the gap between germline ends came to 19 bases. The CDR3: CASSLQTGVPEAQHF. The DNA of the CDR3 is TGTGCCAGCAGTTTACAAACCGGGGTCCCCGAAGCCCAGCATTTT.

This clone has just one count. This chain connects TRBV5-1 to TRBJ1-5; D is perhaps TRBD1 (5 bases). This CDR3 spans 13 amino acids. Germline V gene sequence: CDR1 SGHRS, CDR2 YFSETQ. The V and J ends lost 2 bases and 4 bases respectively, with 7 bases between them. The DNA for the CDR3 is TGCGCCAGCAGCTTATCAGGGAATCAGCCCCAGCATTTT. This gives the protein CASSLSGNQPQHF.

This clone was observed a handful of times. CDR3 nucleotide sequence: TGTGCCAGCAGCTCGACTAGCGGGGGTTACAATGAGCAGTTCTTC. Encoded protein: CASSSTSGGYNEQFF. The chain employs TRBV7-2 and TRBJ2-1; 12 positions match TRBD2. Losses at the gene ends were 4 bases for V and 4 bases for J; bases not matched to a gene: 2. CDR3 length: 15 amino acids. CDR1 is SGHTA, CDR2 FQGNSA, per germline.

Only a few counts were recorded for this clone. The genes are TRBV7-2 and TRBJ2-6; no clear D. CDR3 length: 13 amino acids. The V and J ends lost 3 bases and 2 bases respectively, with 2 bases between them. CDR1 and CDR2 (germline): SGHTA, FQGNSA. The CDR3 DNA sequence: TGTGCCAGCAGCTTCGCTGGGGCCAACGTCCTGACTTTC. Translating it yields CASSFAGANVLTF. The whole variable domain, filled in from reference TRBV7-2 and TRBJ2-6, reads GAGVSQSPSNKVTEKGKDVELRCDPISGHTALYWYRQSLGQGLEFLIYFQGNSAPDKSGLPSDRFSAERTGGSVSTLTIQRTQQEDSAVYLCASSFAGANVLTFGAGSRLTVL.